The clone carrying this TCR beta chain was observed a few times. The source of the sample is a study of blood T cell repertoires in COVID-19. Study at large: The United States, Italy and Spain supplied acute and convalescent COVID-19 samples. From T cells, B-cell-depleted T cells, or PBMCs came the material, which was cDNA or gDNA.

Self-reported history from a screening survey and questionnaire set each donor's cohort. Clones were read by immunoSEQ multiplex PCR, and TCRdb kept only the in-frame ones, dropping some. Of more than 250,000 clones in the sample, 88% were seen once. This CDR3 spans 15 amino acids. After removal of 4 bases from V and 2 bases from J, the junction contained 5 bases not matched to a gene. CDR1 is MDHEN and CDR2 is SYDVKM in the germline V gene. Sequencing input: PBMCs or T cells enriched from blood (not recorded which). The TCR originated in a woman between 35 and 50 years old with acute COVID-19. The V call is TRBV28, the J call TRBJ1-3; 7 bases map to TRBD1. The CDR3 reads CASSSGQSTGNTIYF. The CDR3, as DNA: TGTGCCAGCAGTTCGGGACAGAGCACTGGAAACACCATATATTTT.